This is a list of T cell receptor beta chains from one sample in a study of T cells after yellow fever vaccination. TCRdb re-derived calls from the 5' RACE reads in MiXCR, one entry per CDR3 protein. The sample includes under 350,000 distinct CDR3 sequences, roughly 3.9% of them seen just once. The input for sequencing was PBMCs, taken 5 days after the yellow fever booster vaccination. The receptors were sampled from a man between 18 and 35 years old who received the YFV17D yellow fever vaccine. Each CDR3 is given with its conserved first and last residue. The order of the fields is V gene, clone size, D gene, J gene, CDR3 DNA, CDR3 protein. A D gene is named only where the DNA matches it firmly. Clone size is shown for a subset of rows, as once, few, many or a class of expanded clone.

v_call: TRBV29-1
clone_size: -
d_call: TRBD1
j_call: TRBJ2-7
cdr3_nt: TGCAGCGCGGGACAGGCAAAATACGTGCAGTACTTC
cdr3_aa: CSAGQAKYVQYF

v_call: TRBV7-6
clone_size: many
d_call: -
j_call: TRBJ1-1
cdr3_nt: TGTGCCAGCAGCTCGCCAGGGGATGGAAACACTGAAGCTTTCTTT
cdr3_aa: CASSSPGDGNTEAFF

v_call: TRBV5-5
clone_size: many
d_call: -
j_call: TRBJ1-3
cdr3_nt: TGTGCCAGCAGCCGGTCTCCCTCCAGTGGAAACACCATATATTTT
cdr3_aa: CASSRSPSSGNTIYF

v_call: TRBV29-1
clone_size: few
d_call: -
j_call: TRBJ1-5
cdr3_nt: TGCAGCGTTGCTCTGCGGAGCAATCAGCCCCAGCATTTT
cdr3_aa: CSVALRSNQPQHF

v_call: TRBV10-3
clone_size: -
d_call: -
j_call: TRBJ2-6
cdr3_nt: TGTGCCATCCTCACAGCTGGGGCCAACGTCCTGACTTTC
cdr3_aa: CAILTAGANVLTF

v_call: TRBV19
clone_size: many
d_call: TRBD1
j_call: TRBJ2-7
cdr3_nt: TGTGCCAGTAGTACACCAAGACAGGGGGTGTACGAGCAGTACTTC
cdr3_aa: CASSTPRQGVYEQYF

v_call: TRBV12-3/TRBV12-4
clone_size: few
d_call: -
j_call: TRBJ2-3
cdr3_nt: TGTGCCAGCAGTTCGGGTCTTGATGCGCAGTATTTT
cdr3_aa: CASSSGLDAQYF

v_call: TRBV10-3
clone_size: many
d_call: -
j_call: TRBJ1-5
cdr3_nt: TGTGCCATCAGTGAGAATGTGGAGATTGGGCAGCCCCAGCATTTT
cdr3_aa: CAISENVEIGQPQHF

v_call: TRBV6-6
clone_size: few
d_call: -
j_call: TRBJ2-1
cdr3_nt: TGTGCCACCCGGACGGATAATGAGAATGAGCAGTTCTTC
cdr3_aa: CATRTDNENEQFF

v_call: TRBV4-3
clone_size: -
d_call: -
j_call: TRBJ2-5
cdr3_nt: TGCGCCAGCAGCCAAGTGGCAGGGATCGGGGAGACCCAGTACTTC
cdr3_aa: CASSQVAGIGETQYF

v_call: TRBV20-1
clone_size: -
d_call: -
j_call: TRBJ2-2
cdr3_nt: TGCAGTGCTACCCGACTGAGCCTGGGGGAGCTGTTTTTT
cdr3_aa: CSATRLSLGELFF

v_call: TRBV29-1
clone_size: few
d_call: -
j_call: TRBJ2-5
cdr3_nt: TGCAGCGTCGGACTACCGGCGTACTTC
cdr3_aa: CSVGLPAYF

v_call: TRBV2
clone_size: few
d_call: -
j_call: TRBJ2-1
cdr3_nt: TGTGCCAGCTCCAACGTCCGGAGCTCCTACAATGAGCAGTTCTTC
cdr3_aa: CASSNVRSSYNEQFF

v_call: TRBV5-1
clone_size: few
d_call: -
j_call: TRBJ1-1
cdr3_nt: TGCGCCAGCAGCTTGGACTACACTGAAGCTTTCTTT
cdr3_aa: CASSLDYTEAFF

v_call: TRBV7-2
clone_size: many
d_call: -
j_call: TRBJ1-1
cdr3_nt: TGTGCCAGCAGCTTAGGGAGGGGATTGAACACTGAAGCTTTCTTT
cdr3_aa: CASSLGRGLNTEAFF

v_call: TRBV4-1
clone_size: -
d_call: TRBD2
j_call: TRBJ2-2
cdr3_nt: TGCGCCAGCAGCCAAAACGCCCGACAGAATAGAATTAGCGGGGGGCCCGAGTTTGCCGGGGAGCTGTTTTTT
cdr3_aa: CASSQNARQNRISGGPEFAGELFF

v_call: TRBV30
clone_size: few
d_call: TRBD1
j_call: TRBJ1-1
cdr3_nt: TGTGCCTGGAGCGGGACAGGGCCATTAGTTTACACTGAAGCTTTCTTT
cdr3_aa: CAWSGTGPLVYTEAFF